Following are 29 T cell receptor beta chains from one sample sequenced in a study of T-cell memory formation after mild COVID-19. TCRdb re-called the 5' RACE reads with MiXCR, one entry per CDR3 protein. Of about 140,000 distinct CDR3 sequences listed, roughly a fifth are singletons. The source material was PBMCs or a T cell subset sorted from them (not recorded which). All receptors derive from an adult woman who had mild COVID-19 (a few samples of this study predate the infection). Cell type and time point are not known.

This sequence joins TRBV29-1 and TRBJ2-1; D perhaps matches TRBD2 (5 bases). V lost 0 bases and J lost 0, with 12 bases in between. There are 16 residues in the CDR3. Germline CDR1 reads SQVTM; CDR2 reads ANQGSEA. The CDR3 sequence: CSVEDAGGRSYNEQFF. CDR3 nucleotide sequence: TGCAGCGTTGAAGATGCCGGCGGGCGCTCCTACAATGAGCAGTTCTTC.

J is TRBJ2-1 and V is TRBV9, with a weak D call TRBD1 (5 bases). CDR1 is SGDLS, CDR2 YYNGEE, per germline. The CDR3 covers 15 residues. V lost 3 bases and J 6 bases, leaving 16 bases between the germline ends. CDR3 protein: CASSANPGMGNEQFF. CDR3 in DNA: TGTGCCAGCAGCGCTAATCCAGGGATGGGCAATGAGCAGTTCTTC.

Only a few counts were recorded for this clonotype. The V call is TRBV6-5, the J call TRBJ2-7; 11 bases map to TRBD2. The CDR3 consists of 15 residues. Germline V lookup: CDR1 MNHEY, CDR2 SVGAGI. The V gene end was trimmed by 3 bases and the J gene end by 3 bases; junction bases not matched to a gene: 4. This chain's CDR3 is CASSYAGTSGYEQYF. CDR3 nucleotides: TGTGCCAGCAGTTATGCCGGGACTAGCGGCTACGAGCAGTACTTC.

In its sample, this clonotype was seen a few times. J is TRBJ2-5 and V is TRBV25-1, with D tentatively TRBD2 (7 bases). There are 13 residues in the CDR3. Trimming removed 4 bases from V and 7 bases from J, with 13 bases in between. The germline CDR1 and CDR2 sequences are MGHDK and SYGVNS. CDR3 in DNA: TGTGCCAGCAGTGTGGGGGGGCCGGGGACCCAGTACTTC. Its translation is CASSVGGPGTQYF.

Only a few counts were recorded for this clonotype. The V gene is TRBV3-1, the J gene TRBJ2-5; D call uncertain. V was clipped by 6 bases and J by 0 bases, with 14 bases between them. CDR1 is LGHDT and CDR2 is YNNKEL in the germline V gene (reference sequence). CDR3 length equals 15 residues. The CDR3 nucleotides read TGTGCCAGCAGTTTCAGCCATCGGTACCAAGAGACCCAGTACTTC. This codes for CASSFSHRYQETQYF.

The chain is built from TRBV6-4 and TRBJ2-7; 9 positions match TRBD1. The CDR3 sequence is 15 residues long. J gave up 3 bases and V 1 base, and 4 bases lay outside the gene matches. Per the germline V gene, CDR1 is MRHNA and CDR2 is SNTAGT. CDR3 sequence reads: CASSDFDRGDYEQYF. The CDR3 nucleotides read TGTGCCAGCAGTGACTTTGACAGGGGGGACTACGAGCAGTACTTC.

The chain links TRBV5-1 to TRBJ1-2, with 8 bases matching TRBD1. Trimming cost V 2 bases and J 4 bases; bases outside gene matches: 7. Germline loops: CDR1 SGHRS, CDR2 YFSETQ. This CDR3 has 15 amino acids. The CDR3 reads CASSFGQGVSYGYTF. The CDR3 DNA follows: TGCGCCAGCAGCTTCGGACAGGGCGTTTCCTATGGCTACACCTTC.

This clonotype was detected only a few times. The chain links TRBV4-3 to TRBJ2-5; D remains unclear. Germline CDR1 is LGHNA and CDR2 is YSLEER. Trimming took 1 base from V and 0 from J, leaving 6 bases between them. The CDR3 runs to 14 residues. CDR3 protein: CASSQGVYQETQYF. The CDR3 bases are TGCGCCAGCAGCCAAGGGGTGTACCAAGAGACCCAGTACTTC.

This chain connects TRBV9 to TRBJ1-2, with a tentative D call TRBD1 (6 bases). V was shortened by 3 bases and J by 5 bases, with 11 bases between the two germline ends. Germline CDR1 and CDR2: SGDLS and YYNGEE. There are 13 residues in the CDR3. This chain's CDR3 is CASSEQGLYGYTF. For the CDR3, the DNA is TGTGCCAGCAGCGAACAGGGTTTGTATGGCTACACCTTC. Drawing the rest from reference TRBV9 and TRBJ1-2, the complete variable domain is DSGVTQTPKHLITATGQRVTLRCSPRSGDLSVYWYQQSLDQGLQFLIQYYNGEERAKGNILERFSAQQFPDLHSELNLSSLELGDSALYFCASSEQGLYGYTFGSGTRLTVV.

This clonotype occurred a few times. This sequence joins TRBV4-3 and TRBJ2-2; TRBD2 matches 13 bases. Germline values: CDR1 LGHNA, CDR2 YSLEER. With 2 bases clipped from V and 2 bases from J, the junction kept 8 bases outside the gene matches. The CDR3 has 19 amino acids. The CDR3 here is CASSQPRGLAGVNTGELFF. The CDR3 coding sequence is TGCGCCAGCAGCCAACCCCGAGGACTAGCGGGAGTCAACACCGGGGAGCTGTTTTTT.

The genes are TRBV7-2 and TRBJ2-7, with D possibly matching TRBD1 (5 bases). The CDR3 runs 15 residues. Looked up from germline, CDR1 is SGHTA and CDR2 is FQGNSA. V lost 3 bases, J lost 3 bases, and 15 bases lay in between. The DNA for the CDR3 is TGTGCCAGCAGCTTTCGACAGTCGGTGGGCTACGAGCAGTACTTC. Translation gives CASSFRQSVGYEQYF.

The chain is built from TRBV6-2 or TRBV6-3 and TRBJ2-7; 11 bases fit TRBD2. From germline, CDR1 is MNHEY and CDR2 SVGEGT. J was trimmed by 2 bases and V by 8 bases; bases with no gene match: 2. The CDR3 is 13 residues long. This CDR3 is CASGLAGPYEQYF. CDR3 nucleotide sequence: TGTGCCAGCGGACTAGCGGGTCCCTACGAGCAGTACTTC.

The chain recombines TRBV6-5 with TRBJ2-7; no clear D. Trimming removed 6 bases at V and 6 bases at J, with 12 bases between. Germline V gene data show CDR1 as MNHEY and CDR2 as SVGAGI. The CDR3 consists of 12 residues. Here the CDR3 DNA reads TGTGCCAGCAGCACGGGTGGGGTCGAGCAGTACTTC. Translated, it gives CASSTGGVEQYF.

The gene calls are TRBV7-8 and TRBJ1-5, with 9 bases matching TRBD1. Looked up from germline, CDR1 is SGHVS and CDR2 is FQNEAQ. CDR3 size: 12 residues. V gave up 5 bases and J gave up 11 bases; unmatched junction bases: 4. Here the CDR3 reads CASSPRTGAQHF. CDR3 coding DNA: TGTGCCAGCAGCCCCCGGACAGGGGCCCAGCATTTT.

The sample holds a few counts of this clonotype. This sequence joins TRBV5-1 and TRBJ2-1; D might be TRBD1 or TRBD2, each matching 5 bases. V lost 4 bases to trimming and J lost 10 bases, with 18 bases between them. The CDR3 loop spans 14 amino acids. CDR1 and CDR2 from the germline V gene are SGHRS and YFSETQ. In nucleotides, the CDR3 is TGCGCCAGCAGCCCGGGGACCATCGGTCGGGAGCAGTTCTTC. It yields the protein CASSPGTIGREQFF.

The gene calls are TRBV5-5 and TRBJ1-5; D gene ambiguous. The CDR3 extends over 17 amino acids. Deletions cut 0 bases from V and 3 bases from J, with 16 bases between. From germline, CDR1 is SGHKS and CDR2 YYEKEE (reference sequence). The CDR3 nucleotides are TGTGCCAGCAGCTTGGGCTTGTTCAGGAGCCTCAATCAGCCCCAGCATTTT. Amino acids: CASSLGLFRSLNQPQHF.

V and J are TRBV25-1 and TRBJ2-5, with D perhaps assigned TRBD1 or TRBD2 (5 bases each). Trimming removed 3 bases at V and 7 bases at J, with 18 bases between. From germline, CDR1 is MGHDK and CDR2 SYGVNS. The CDR3 has 15 amino acids. Here the CDR3 DNA reads TGTGCCAGCAGTGAGCAAGCGAACCTCGGGGCGACCCAGTACTTC. This translates into CASSEQANLGATQYF.

The chain links TRBV20-1 to TRBJ1-5, with D possibly matching TRBD1 (6 bases). This CDR3 has 14 amino acids. Per germline, CDR1 DFQATT and CDR2 SNEGSKA (reference sequence). V dropped 6 bases and J dropped 7 bases, with 19 bases sitting between them. The CDR3 DNA follows: TGCAGTGCGAAGGAGGCAACAGGGTCCCAGCCCCAGCATTTT. Translation gives CSAKEATGSQPQHF.

The V gene is TRBV5-4, the J gene TRBJ2-5, with D possibly being TRBD1 or TRBD2 (5 bases each). With 4 bases removed from V and 1 base from J, the gap between germline ends came to 14 bases. The CDR3 consists of 15 residues. CDR1 is SGHNT, CDR2 YYREEE, per germline (reference sequence). In nucleotides, the CDR3 is TGTGCCAGCAGCCTCGGGCCCGGGGCCCAAGAGACCCAGTACTTC. It is translated as CASSLGPGAQETQYF.

DNA for the CDR3: TGCGCCAGCAGCTTACAGGGGGCCGTCTACGAGCAGTACTTC. Translation: CASSLQGAVYEQYF. The rearrangement uses TRBV5-1 and TRBJ2-7; 9 nucleotides match TRBD1. Trimming removed 2 bases from V and 3 bases from J; junction bases left unmatched: 3. Germline CDR1 reads SGHRS; CDR2 reads YFSETQ. The CDR3 is 14 residues long. The full variable domain, with the rest looked up from reference TRBV5-1 and TRBJ2-7, is KAGVTQTPRYLIKTRGQQVTLSCSPISGHRSVSWYQQTPGQGLQFLFEYFSETQRNKGNFPGRFSGRQFSNSRSEMNVSTLELGDSALYLCASSLQGAVYEQYFGPGTRLTVT.

This clonotype was seen more than once but under ten times. The V call is TRBV28, the J call TRBJ2-3, with TRBD1 matching over 9 bases. This CDR3 is 16 amino acids long. Germline CDR1 MDHEN, CDR2 SYDVKM. V lost 3 bases to trimming and J lost 4 bases; unmatched junction nucleotides: 8. The CDR3 protein is CASSLGQGINADTQYF. The CDR3 DNA is TGTGCCAGCAGTTTGGGACAGGGTATTAACGCAGATACGCAGTATTTT.

V is TRBV12-3 or TRBV12-4 and J is TRBJ1-1; tentative D call: TRBD1 (5 bases). Trimming took 8 bases from V and 0 from J, leaving 10 bases between them. The CDR3 extends over 13 amino acids. The CDR3 DNA follows: TGTGCCAGCGGAGGGGTTATGAACACTGAAGCTTTCTTT. Its translation is CASGGVMNTEAFF.

This clonotype was seen a few times. V usage is TRBV24-1 and J usage is TRBJ2-1, with D unresolved. This CDR3 has 14 amino acids. V was pared by 7 bases and J by 4 bases, with 13 bases between. CDR1 and CDR2 (germline): KGHDR, SFDVKD. The CDR3, as DNA: TGTGCCACCAGCCGGAAGGACGGTTACAATGAGCAGTTCTTC. It is translated as CATSRKDGYNEQFF.

V usage is TRBV19 and J usage is TRBJ1-5, with 7 nucleotides matching TRBD1. Germline lookup yields CDR1 LNHDA and CDR2 SQIVND (reference sequence). This CDR3 has 14 amino acids. V gave up 5 bases and J gave up 5 bases; unmatched junction bases: 6. The CDR3 sequence: CASSPGGVDQPQHF. DNA for the CDR3: TGTGCCAGTAGTCCAGGGGGAGTCGATCAGCCCCAGCATTTT.

In this sample, this clonotype turned up a few times. This sequence joins TRBV11-2 and TRBJ1-3, with TRBD1 identical over 7 bases. V shed 6 bases and J 0 bases; nucleotides not matched to a gene: 11. The CDR3 sequence is 17 residues long. CDR1 is SGHAT, CDR2 FQNNGV, per germline. The CDR3 DNA reads as TGTGCCAGCAGGGTTACAGGGGCCCTTAGCTCTGGAAACACCATATATTTT. Translating it yields CASRVTGALSSGNTIYF.

J is TRBJ2-4 and V is TRBV3-1, with TRBD1 as a possible D gene (5 bases). The CDR3 sequence is 18 residues long. Germline V lookup: CDR1 LGHDT, CDR2 YNNKEL (reference sequence). Trimming took off 0 bases at V and 0 bases at J, with 15 bases between the two ends. The CDR3 region is CASSQDSFRTLAKNIQYF. CDR3 DNA sequence: TGTGCCAGCAGCCAAGATTCTTTTCGGACACTAGCCAAAAACATTCAGTACTTC.

This chain joins TRBV5-1 and TRBJ2-5; D may match TRBD1 or TRBD2 (6 bases each). Trimming removed 3 bases at V and 5 bases at J, with 11 bases between. CDR3 size: 13 residues. Germline loops: CDR1 SGHRS, CDR2 YFSETQ. The CDR3 region is CASSWTGAETQYF. CDR3 nucleotides: TGCGCCAGCAGCTGGACGGGGGCCGAGACCCAGTACTTC.

This clonotype was seen more than once but under ten times. The J gene is TRBJ1-2, the V gene TRBV24-1; possibly TRBD1 for D (6 bases). V lost 4 bases, J lost 7 bases, and 12 bases lay in between. There are 13 residues in the CDR3. Germline CDR1 is KGHDR and CDR2 is SFDVKD. The CDR3 region is CATSEPRGAGYTF. The CDR3 DNA sequence: TGTGCCACCAGTGAACCCAGGGGCGCTGGCTACACCTTC.

The rearrangement uses TRBV6-2 or TRBV6-3 and TRBJ2-2, with D possibly matching TRBD1 (5 bases). The CDR3 is 15 residues long. The V and J ends lost 5 bases and 1 base respectively, with 11 bases between them. Germline values: CDR1 MNHEY, CDR2 SVGEGT. The DNA for the CDR3 is TGTGCCAGCAGTCAGGCCAGGGAGAACACCGGGGAGCTGTTTTTT. It is translated as CASSQARENTGELFF.